The clone carrying this T cell receptor (beta chain) was recorded a few times. These data are taken from a study of blood T cells in healthy people across ages. It was with a sample-barcoded 5' primer and a J-beta primer mix that a second PCR of roughly 6 to 12 cycles was run. TCRdb fed the 5' RACE reads into MiXCR, producing one record per CDR3 protein. The data contain 1.5 million to 2 million distinct CDR3 sequences, about 28% of them singletons. The CDR3 contains 13 residues. Germline CDR1 is SQVTM and CDR2 is ANQGSEA. The V and J ends lost 4 bases and 0 bases respectively, with 9 bases between them.

The chain links TRBV29-1 to TRBJ1-1; D is undetermined. Sequencing input: blood. The receptor was isolated from a woman in her 30s in good health. As DNA, the CDR3 is TGCAGCGTTGCTGCACTCATGAACACTGAAGCTTTCTTT. Protein sequence: CSVAALMNTEAFF.